These 18 T cell receptor beta chains share one sample of origin, sequenced in a study of blood T cell repertoires in COVID-19. Sequencing used immunoSEQ multiplex PCR; TCRdb keeps in-frame clones, though not all of them. This table holds around 30,000 clones, approximately 84% found once. The sequencing input was peripheral blood. The source of these receptors is a woman over 75 with acute or convalescent COVID-19.

The chain joins TRBV9 to TRBJ2-1, with D perhaps TRBD2 (5 bases). CDR1 and CDR2 from the germline V gene are SGDLS and YYNGEE. The V gene lost 4 bases and the J gene lost 0 bases, with 11 bases spanning the gap. This CDR3 has 15 residues. DNA for the CDR3: TGTGCCAGCAGCAATAGCGTGAGCTCCTACAATGAGCAGTTCTTC. It yields the protein CASSNSVSSYNEQFF.

This rearrangement joins TRBV5-1 to TRBJ2-2, with a possible D match to TRBD1 (5 bases). Trimming shortened V by 7 bases and J by 2 bases, and 12 bases separated the two germline ends. The CDR3 totals 14 residues. Germline CDR1 and CDR2: SGHRS and YFSETQ. CDR3 sequence (DNA): TGCGCCAGCCACCCAGGGATCAACACCGGGGAGCTGTTTTTT. Encoded protein: CASHPGINTGELFF.

The chain employs TRBV19 and TRBJ2-6, with 8 bases lining up with TRBD1. Germline V gene data show CDR1 as LNHDA and CDR2 as SQIVND (reference sequence). Trimming at V came to 3 bases and at J to 1 base, leaving 11 bases not matched to a gene. This CDR3 spans 19 amino acids. CDR3 residues: CASSIYGTGHLSGANVLTF. CDR3 nucleotide sequence: TGTGCCAGTAGTATTTATGGGACAGGTCATTTATCTGGGGCCAACGTCCTGACTTTC.

The rearrangement links TRBV11-2 to TRBJ1-6; 9 bases agree with TRBD1. CDR1 is SGHAT, CDR2 FQNNGV, per germline. J gave up 10 bases and V 5 bases, and 9 bases lay outside the gene matches. The CDR3 has 15 residues. The CDR3 nucleotides read TGTGCCAGCAGCCCGACAGGGGGATTAGGGTCACCCCTCCACTTT. Amino acid sequence: CASSPTGGLGSPLHF.

The rearrangement joins TRBV5-1 to TRBJ2-1, with 8 bases that match TRBD2. Germline V gives CDR1 SGHRS, CDR2 YFSETQ. This CDR3 spans 15 amino acids. Trimming cost V 7 bases and J 5 bases; bases outside gene matches: 11. The CDR3 bases are TGCGCCAGCGCCCCTCTGGTAGCGGGGAACAATGAGCAGTTCTTC. It encodes CASAPLVAGNNEQFF.

This clone has a handful of counts. The CDR3 reads CASSTGTGSNSPLHF. In DNA form, the CDR3 reads TGTGCCAGCAGCACCGGGACAGGGAGTAATTCACCCCTCCACTTT. The chain links TRBV7-8 to TRBJ1-6, with 9 bases identical to TRBD1. The CDR3 consists of 15 residues. Germline trimming cut 5 bases from V and 6 bases from J; bases unmatched to any gene: 5. The germline CDR1 and CDR2 sequences are SGHVS and FQNEAQ.

The chain is built from TRBV3-1 (or the pseudogene TRBV3-2) and TRBJ2-3; TRBD1 matches 9 bases. CDR1 is LGHDT, CDR2 YNNKEL, per germline (reference sequence). The trim removed 0 bases at V and 6 bases at J, leaving 7 bases unmatched. The CDR3 sequence is 16 residues long. In nucleotides, the CDR3 is TGTGCCAGCAGCCAAGAGGGACAGGGATTGGGGGATACGCAGTATTTT. This codes for CASSQEGQGLGDTQYF.

This clone has just a few counts. The rearrangement uses TRBV27 and TRBJ1-2; the match to TRBD1 covers 9 bases. The length of the CDR3 is 14 residues. Germline CDR1 is MNHEY and CDR2 is SMNVEV (reference sequence). V was pared by 3 bases and J by 8 bases, with 7 bases of the junction left unmatched. CDR3 bases: TGTGCCAGCAGTTTGGGGACAGGGCGCCGGGGCTACACCTTC. Protein: CASSLGTGRRGYTF.

This chain uses TRBV24-1 with TRBJ2-2, with D maybe TRBD1 (6 bases). The length of the CDR3 is 14 residues. The V gene lost 4 bases and the J gene lost 7 bases, with 12 bases spanning the gap. The germline V gene has CDR1 KGHDR and CDR2 SFDVKD. CDR3 residues: CATSDVTGFGELFF. The CDR3 nucleotides are TGTGCCACCAGTGACGTCACAGGGTTCGGGGAGCTGTTTTTT.

The CDR3 DNA is TGTGCCAGTCGACAGGGTTTGGGCAATGAAAAACTGTTTTTT. Amino acid sequence: CASRQGLGNEKLFF. The genes are TRBV19 and TRBJ1-4; 7 positions agree with TRBD1. Germline assignment: CDR1 LNHDA and CDR2 SQIVND (reference sequence). Trimming removed 8 bases from V and 5 bases from J; junction bases left unmatched: 8. The CDR3 is 14 residues long.

The chain combines TRBV30 with TRBJ2-5, with D perhaps matching TRBD1 (5 bases). Trimming shortened V by 7 bases and J by 1 base, and 13 bases separated the two germline ends. This CDR3 contains 13 residues. Germline V gene data show CDR1 as GTSNPN and CDR2 as SVGIG (reference sequence). CDR3 amino acids: CAFRRQIQETQYF. In DNA form, the CDR3 reads TGTGCCTTCCGCAGACAGATCCAAGAGACCCAGTACTTC.

The rearrangement joins TRBV28 to TRBJ2-4; D unclear. This CDR3 spans 15 amino acids. The V end lost 6 bases, the J end lost 0 bases, and 12 bases lay between the germline ends. CDR1 is MDHEN, CDR2 SYDVKM, per germline. The CDR3: CASSQTVLAKNIQYF. The CDR3 DNA reads TGTGCCAGCAGCCAGACTGTACTAGCCAAAAACATTCAGTACTTC.

The genes are TRBV25-1 and TRBJ1-2, with D unclear. This CDR3 comprises 11 residues. Germline V gene data show CDR1 as MGHDK and CDR2 as SYGVNS. The germline V and J ends were trimmed by 4 bases and 5 bases, with 5 bases remaining between them. CDR3 amino acids: CASSGAYGYTF. The CDR3, as DNA: TGTGCCAGCAGTGGAGCTTATGGCTACACCTTC.

The chain carries TRBV28 and TRBJ2-5, with TRBD1 as a possible D gene (5 bases). V lost 0 bases, J lost 4 bases, and 9 bases lay in between. Germline V gives CDR1 MDHEN, CDR2 SYDVKM. CDR3 length equals 14 residues. CDR3 loop: CASSLWAGPETQYF. In DNA form, the CDR3 reads TGTGCCAGCAGTTTATGGGCAGGGCCAGAGACCCAGTACTTC.

The chain carries TRBV6-2 or TRBV6-3 and TRBJ2-7, with TRBD2 matching 11 bases. The CDR3 consists of 16 residues. Germline lookup yields CDR1 MNHEY and CDR2 SVGEGT. Trimming at V came to 5 bases and at J to 2 bases, leaving 8 bases not matched to a gene. For the CDR3, the DNA is TGTGCCAGCAGTCCCGTTAGCGGGAGGGCTACCTACGAGCAGTACTTC. Protein sequence: CASSPVSGRATYEQYF.

The chain is built from TRBV6-5 and TRBJ2-7; TRBD1 might be the D (5 bases). CDR3 size: 15 residues. The V gene lost 2 bases and the J gene lost 4 bases, with 15 bases spanning the gap. CDR1 is MNHEY, CDR2 SVGAGI, per germline. For the CDR3, the DNA is TGTGCCAGCAGTTACAAGGCGCAGGGTACGTACGAGCAGTACTTC. Protein: CASSYKAQGTYEQYF.

This clone was recorded only once. The J gene is TRBJ1-1, the V gene TRBV3-1 (or the pseudogene TRBV3-2), with TRBD1 matching over 9 bases. Per the germline V gene, CDR1 is LGHDT and CDR2 is YNNKEL (reference sequence). J gave up 1 base and V 1 base, and 4 bases lay outside the gene matches. CDR3 length: 16 amino acids. CDR3 sequence: CASSQAQGASNTEAFF. In nucleotides, the CDR3 is TGTGCCAGCAGCCAAGCACAGGGGGCGTCGAACACTGAAGCTTTCTTT.

Judged by abundance, this clone is medium-sized. The chain carries TRBV7-2 and TRBJ2-7, with TRBD1 matching over 12 bases. The V segment lost 5 bases and the J segment 7 bases; nucleotides outside the gene matches: 9. The CDR3 sequence is 15 residues long. Germline lookup yields CDR1 SGHTA and CDR2 FQGNSA. CDR3 amino acids: CASSPRGQGAEEQYF. As DNA, the CDR3 is TGTGCCAGCAGCCCCAGGGGACAGGGGGCGGAGGAGCAGTACTTC.